This T cell receptor beta chain stems from a study of molecular identifiers for immune sequencing clone quantification. Findings of the study overall: Barcode collisions between identical TCR molecules could shrink estimates of highly expanded clone sizes.

Bulk TCR libraries were made with methods that had been previously described and with listed TCR primers. TCRdb reprocessed the PCR reads via MiXCR and lists one record per CDR3 protein. The table has approximately 93,000 distinct CDR3 sequences, approximately 25% seen once. To note about this clonotype: Antigen: not known. The CDR3 end shows no conserved phenylalanine or tryptophan, and so a read error is likely.

Preparation of naive CD8 libraries involved roughly 19,000 to 1,000,000 sorted cells and 10%, 30% or 50% RNA. Naive CD8 T cells were sorted, and the gate applied was CD8+CD4-CCR7+CD45RA+. There are 15 residues in the CDR3. V was pared by 7 bases and J by 4 bases, with 19 bases between. CDR1 LNHDA and CDR2 SQIVND come from the germline V gene (reference sequence). The gene calls are TRBV19 and TRBJ1-1; no definite D call. This receptor was taken from a human donor in good health. Some libraries in this study had Jurkat cell RNA spiked in. Specimen: naive CD8+ T cells from blood, with Jurkat cell RNA spiked in. Subset of the sample: FACS-sorted CD8+CD4-CCR7+CD45RA+ naive T cells. CDR3 in amino acids: CASNWGESEFTEAFL. The DNA for the CDR3 is TGTGCCAGTAATTGGGGAGAGTCCGAATTCACTGAAGCTTTCCTT.